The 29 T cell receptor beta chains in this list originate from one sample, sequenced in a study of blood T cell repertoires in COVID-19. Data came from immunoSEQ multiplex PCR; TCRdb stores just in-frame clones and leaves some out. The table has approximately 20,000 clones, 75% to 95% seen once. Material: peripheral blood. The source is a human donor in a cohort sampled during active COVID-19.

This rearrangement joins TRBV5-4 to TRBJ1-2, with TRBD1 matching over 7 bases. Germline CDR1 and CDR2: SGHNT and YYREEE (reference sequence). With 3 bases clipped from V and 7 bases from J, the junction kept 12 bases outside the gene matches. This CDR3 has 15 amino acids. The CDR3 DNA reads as TGTGCCAGCAGCTATGCGGCAGGGGGGTTCAGTGGCTACACCTTC. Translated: CASSYAAGGFSGYTF. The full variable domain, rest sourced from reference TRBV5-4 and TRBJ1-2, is ETGVTQSPTHLIKTRGQQVTLRCSSQSGHNTVSWYQQALGQGPQFIFQYYREEENGRGNFPPRFSGLQFPNYSSELNVNALELDDSALYLCASSYAAGGFSGYTFGSGTRLTVV.

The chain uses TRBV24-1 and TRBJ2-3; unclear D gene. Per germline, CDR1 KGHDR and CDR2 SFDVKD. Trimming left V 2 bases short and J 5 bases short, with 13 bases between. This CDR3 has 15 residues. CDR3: CATSDSVGNIDTQYF. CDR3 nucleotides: TGTGCCACCAGTGATTCTGTGGGCAACATAGATACGCAGTATTTT.

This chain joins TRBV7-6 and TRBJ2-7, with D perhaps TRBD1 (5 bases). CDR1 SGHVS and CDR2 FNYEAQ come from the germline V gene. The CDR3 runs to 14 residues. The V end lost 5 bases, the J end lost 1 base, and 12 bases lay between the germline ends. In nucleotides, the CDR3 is TGTGCCAGCAGCACGCCTGGGGCGTCCTACGAGCAGTACTTC. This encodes CASSTPGASYEQYF.

The CDR3 protein is CASSPSDQGPLTGYTF. The CDR3 region has the DNA TGTGCCAGCAGCCCCTCCGATCAGGGGCCCCTAACGGGCTACACCTTC. The chain links TRBV9 to TRBJ1-2; tentatively, D is TRBD1 (6 bases). Germline loops: CDR1 SGDLS, CDR2 YYNGEE. V gave up 4 bases and J gave up 8 bases, with 24 bases separating them. The CDR3 has 16 amino acids.

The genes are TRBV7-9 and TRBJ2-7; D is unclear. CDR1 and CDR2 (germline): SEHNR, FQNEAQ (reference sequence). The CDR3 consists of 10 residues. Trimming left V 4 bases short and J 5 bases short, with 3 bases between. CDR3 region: CASSSDEQYF. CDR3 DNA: TGTGCCAGCAGCTCGGACGAGCAGTACTTC.

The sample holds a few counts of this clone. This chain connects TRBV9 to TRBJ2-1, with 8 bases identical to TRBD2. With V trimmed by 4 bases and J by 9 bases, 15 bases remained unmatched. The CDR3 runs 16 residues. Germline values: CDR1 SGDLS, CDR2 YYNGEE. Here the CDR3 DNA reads TGTGCCAGCAGCCCAAGTAGTACCCTTCTAGCGGGTGAGCAGTTCTTC. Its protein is CASSPSSTLLAGEQFF.

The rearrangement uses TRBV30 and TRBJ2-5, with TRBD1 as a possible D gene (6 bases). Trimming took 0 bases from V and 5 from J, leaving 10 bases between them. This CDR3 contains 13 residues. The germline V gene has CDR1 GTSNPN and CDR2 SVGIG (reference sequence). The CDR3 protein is CAWSVTGSETQYF. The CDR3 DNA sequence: TGTGCCTGGAGTGTAACAGGGTCGGAGACCCAGTACTTC. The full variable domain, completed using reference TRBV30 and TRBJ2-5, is SQTIHQWPATLVQPVGSPLSLECTVEGTSNPNLYWYRQAAGRGLQLLFYSVGIGQISSEVPQNLSASRPQDRQFILSSKKLLLSDSGFYLCAWSVTGSETQYFGPGTRLLVL.

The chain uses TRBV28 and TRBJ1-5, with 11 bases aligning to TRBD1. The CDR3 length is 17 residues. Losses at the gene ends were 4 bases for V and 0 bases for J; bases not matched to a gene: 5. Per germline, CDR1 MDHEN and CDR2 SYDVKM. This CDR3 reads CASSSTGTGGSNQPQHF. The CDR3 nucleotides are TGTGCCAGCAGTTCTACCGGGACAGGGGGTAGCAATCAGCCCCAGCATTTT.

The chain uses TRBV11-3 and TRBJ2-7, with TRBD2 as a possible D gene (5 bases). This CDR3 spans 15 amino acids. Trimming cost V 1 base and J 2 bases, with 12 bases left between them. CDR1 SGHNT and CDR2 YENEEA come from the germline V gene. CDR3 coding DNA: TGTGCCAGCAGCTTAGCGACCGGGAACCCCTACGAGCAGTACTTC. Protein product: CASSLATGNPYEQYF.

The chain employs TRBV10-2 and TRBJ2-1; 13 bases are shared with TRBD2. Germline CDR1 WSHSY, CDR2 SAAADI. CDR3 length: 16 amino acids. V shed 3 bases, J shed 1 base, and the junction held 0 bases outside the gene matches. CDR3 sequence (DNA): TGCGCCAGCAGTGAACTAGCGGGGGGGTCCTACAATGAGCAGTTCTTC. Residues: CASSELAGGSYNEQFF.

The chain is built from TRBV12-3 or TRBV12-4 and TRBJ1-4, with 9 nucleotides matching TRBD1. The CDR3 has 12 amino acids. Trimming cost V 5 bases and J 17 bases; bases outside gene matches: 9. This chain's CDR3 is CASSPAGQGPFF. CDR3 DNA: TGTGCCAGCAGTCCCGCGGGACAGGGACCATTTTTT.

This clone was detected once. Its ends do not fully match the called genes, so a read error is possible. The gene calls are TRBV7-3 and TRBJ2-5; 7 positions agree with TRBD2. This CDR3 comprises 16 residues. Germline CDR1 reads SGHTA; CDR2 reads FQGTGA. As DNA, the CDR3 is TGTGCCAGCAGCCTAACGGCGGGGGACTCACATGAGACCCAGTACTTC. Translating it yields CASSLTAGDSHETQYF.

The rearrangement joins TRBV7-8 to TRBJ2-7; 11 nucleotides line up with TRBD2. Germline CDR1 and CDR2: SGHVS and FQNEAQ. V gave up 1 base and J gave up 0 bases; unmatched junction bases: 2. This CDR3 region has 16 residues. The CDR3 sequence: CASSLVGLAASYEQYF. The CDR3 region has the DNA TGTGCCAGCAGCTTAGTGGGACTAGCGGCCTCCTACGAGCAGTACTTC.

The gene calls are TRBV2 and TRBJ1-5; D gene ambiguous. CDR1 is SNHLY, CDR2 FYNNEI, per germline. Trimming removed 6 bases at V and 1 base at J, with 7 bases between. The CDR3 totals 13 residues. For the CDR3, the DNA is TGTGCCAGCAGGCTCAGGAGCAATCAGCCCCAGCATTTT. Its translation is CASRLRSNQPQHF. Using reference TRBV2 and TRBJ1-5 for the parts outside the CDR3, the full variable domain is EPEVTQTPSHQVTQMGQEVILRCVPISNHLYFYWYRQILGQKVEFLVSFYNNEISEKSEIFDDQFSVERPDGSNFTLKIRSTKLEDSAMYFCASRLRSNQPQHFGDGTRLSIL.

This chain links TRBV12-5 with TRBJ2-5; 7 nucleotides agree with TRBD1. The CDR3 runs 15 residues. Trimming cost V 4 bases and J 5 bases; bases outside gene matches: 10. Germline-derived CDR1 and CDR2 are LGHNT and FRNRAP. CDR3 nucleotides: TGTGCTAGTGGTTCCCCGGACAGGCCCCCGGAGACCCAGTACTTC. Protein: CASGSPDRPPETQYF.

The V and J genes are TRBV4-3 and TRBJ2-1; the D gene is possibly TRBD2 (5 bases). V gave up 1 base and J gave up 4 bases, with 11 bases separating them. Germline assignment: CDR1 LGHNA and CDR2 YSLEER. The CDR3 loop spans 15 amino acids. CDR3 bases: TGCGCCAGCAGCCAAGGCCGAGCGGCGTACAATGAGCAGTTCTTC. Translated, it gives CASSQGRAAYNEQFF.

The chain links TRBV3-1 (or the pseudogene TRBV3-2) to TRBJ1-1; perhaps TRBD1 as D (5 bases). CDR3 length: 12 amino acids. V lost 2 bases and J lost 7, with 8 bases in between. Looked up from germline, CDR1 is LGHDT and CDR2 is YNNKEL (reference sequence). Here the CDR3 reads CASSQRQGEAFF. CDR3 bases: TGTGCCAGCAGCCAACGGCAGGGTGAAGCTTTCTTT.

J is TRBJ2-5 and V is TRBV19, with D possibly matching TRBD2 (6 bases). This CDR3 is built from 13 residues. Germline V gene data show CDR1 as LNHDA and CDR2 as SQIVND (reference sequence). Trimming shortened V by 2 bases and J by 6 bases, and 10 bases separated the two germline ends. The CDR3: CASSILRGQTQYF. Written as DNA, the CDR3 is TGTGCCAGTAGTATACTGCGGGGACAGACCCAGTACTTC. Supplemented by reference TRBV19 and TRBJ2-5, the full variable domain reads DGGITQSPKYLFRKEGQNVTLSCEQNLNHDAMYWYRQDPGQGLRLIYYSQIVNDFQKGDIAEGYSVSREKKESFPLTVTSAQKNPTAFYLCASSILRGQTQYFGPGTRLLVL.

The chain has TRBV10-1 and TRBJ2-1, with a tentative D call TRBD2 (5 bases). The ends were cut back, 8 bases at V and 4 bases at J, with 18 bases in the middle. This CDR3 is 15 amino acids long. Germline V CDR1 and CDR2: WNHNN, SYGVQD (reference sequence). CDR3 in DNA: TGCGCCAGCCTGTGGGAGCGGAAGATTTACAATGAGCAGTTCTTC. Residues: CASLWERKIYNEQFF.

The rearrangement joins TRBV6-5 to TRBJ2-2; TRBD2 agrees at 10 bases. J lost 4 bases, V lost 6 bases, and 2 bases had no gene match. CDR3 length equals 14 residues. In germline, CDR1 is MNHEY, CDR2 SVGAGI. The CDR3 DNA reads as TGTGCCAGCAGAATAGCGGGGGGCACCGGGGAGCTGTTTTTT. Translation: CASRIAGGTGELFF.

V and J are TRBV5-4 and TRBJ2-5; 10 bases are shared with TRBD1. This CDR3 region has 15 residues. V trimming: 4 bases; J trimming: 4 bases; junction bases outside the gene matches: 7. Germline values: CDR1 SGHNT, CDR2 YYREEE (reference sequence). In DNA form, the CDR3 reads TGTGCCAGCAGCCCAGACAGGGGGCGAGGAGAGACCCAGTACTTC. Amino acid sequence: CASSPDRGRGETQYF. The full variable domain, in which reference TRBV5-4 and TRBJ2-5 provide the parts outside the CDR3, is ETGVTQSPTHLIKTRGQQVTLRCSSQSGHNTVSWYQQALGQGPQFIFQYYREEENGRGNFPPRFSGLQFPNYSSELNVNALELDDSALYLCASSPDRGRGETQYFGPGTRLLVL.

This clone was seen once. DNA for the CDR3: TGTGCCAGCAGCCCAACCGGACTAGCGCAAGAGACCCAGTACTTC. Translation: CASSPTGLAQETQYF. The rearrangement joins TRBV7-6 to TRBJ2-5; 9 bases align to TRBD2. Germline V gives CDR1 SGHVS, CDR2 FNYEAQ. The V segment lost 5 bases and the J segment 2 bases; nucleotides outside the gene matches: 6. CDR3 size: 15 residues.

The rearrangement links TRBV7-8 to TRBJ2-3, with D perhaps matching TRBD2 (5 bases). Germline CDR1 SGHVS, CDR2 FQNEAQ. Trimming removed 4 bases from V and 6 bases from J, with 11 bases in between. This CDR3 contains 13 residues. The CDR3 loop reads CASSSPRRDTQYF. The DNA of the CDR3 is TGTGCCAGCAGCTCGCCCCGGAGGGATACGCAGTATTTT.

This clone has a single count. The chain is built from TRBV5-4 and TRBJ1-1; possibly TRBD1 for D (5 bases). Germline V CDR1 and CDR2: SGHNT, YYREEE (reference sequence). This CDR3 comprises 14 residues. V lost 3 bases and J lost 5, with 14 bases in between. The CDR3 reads CASSSGGVGTEAFF. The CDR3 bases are TGTGCCAGCAGCTCAGGAGGGGTGGGGACTGAAGCTTTCTTT.

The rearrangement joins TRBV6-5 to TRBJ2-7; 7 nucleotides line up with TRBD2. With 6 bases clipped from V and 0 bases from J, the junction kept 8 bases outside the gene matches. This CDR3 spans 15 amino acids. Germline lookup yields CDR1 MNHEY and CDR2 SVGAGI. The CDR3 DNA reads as TGTGCCAGCAGCCGCGGGAGCGGGGCCTCCTACGAGCAGTACTTC. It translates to CASSRGSGASYEQYF.

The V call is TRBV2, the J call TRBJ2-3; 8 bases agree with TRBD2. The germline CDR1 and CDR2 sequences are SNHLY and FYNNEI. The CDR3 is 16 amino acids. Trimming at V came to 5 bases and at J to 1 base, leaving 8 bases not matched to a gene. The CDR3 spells CASSPGLARGTDTQYF. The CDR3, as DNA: TGTGCCAGCAGTCCCGGACTAGCTAGGGGCACAGATACGCAGTATTTT. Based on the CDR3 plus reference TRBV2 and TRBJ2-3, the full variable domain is EPEVTQTPSHQVTQMGQEVILRCVPISNHLYFYWYRQILGQKVEFLVSFYNNEISEKSEIFDDQFSVERPDGSNFTLKIRSTKLEDSAMYFCASSPGLARGTDTQYFGPGTRLTVL.

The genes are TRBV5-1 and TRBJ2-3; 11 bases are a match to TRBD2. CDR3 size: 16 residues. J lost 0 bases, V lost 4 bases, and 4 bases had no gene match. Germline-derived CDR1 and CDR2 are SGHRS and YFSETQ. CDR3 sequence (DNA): TGCGCCAGCAGCCCGGGACTAGCGGCGAGCACAGATACGCAGTATTTT. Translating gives CASSPGLAASTDTQYF. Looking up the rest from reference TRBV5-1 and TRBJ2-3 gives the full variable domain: KAGVTQTPRYLIKTRGQQVTLSCSPISGHRSVSWYQQTPGQGLQFLFEYFSETQRNKGNFPGRFSGRQFSNSRSEMNVSTLELGDSALYLCASSPGLAASTDTQYFGPGTRLTVL.

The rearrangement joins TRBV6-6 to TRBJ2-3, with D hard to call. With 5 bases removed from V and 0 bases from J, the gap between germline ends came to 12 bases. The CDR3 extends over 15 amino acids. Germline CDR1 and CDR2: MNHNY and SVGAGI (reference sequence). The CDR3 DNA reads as TGTGCCAGCAGTGCACAGAACCCTAGCACAGATACGCAGTATTTT. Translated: CASSAQNPSTDTQYF.

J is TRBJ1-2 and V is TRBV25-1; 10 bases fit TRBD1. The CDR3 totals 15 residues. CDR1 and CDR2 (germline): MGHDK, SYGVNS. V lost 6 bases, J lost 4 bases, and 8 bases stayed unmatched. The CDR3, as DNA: TGTGCCAGCAGCCCACCTCGGACAGGGGGCTATGGCTACACCTTC. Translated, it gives CASSPPRTGGYGYTF.